The sequence of this T cell receptor beta chain was determined in a study of shared clonotypes between healthy human individuals. Overall study context: Ranging from 18 to 49 in age, donors were two women and a few men.

CDR1 is MGHRA and CDR2 is YSYEKL in the germline V gene. The CDR3 has 13 amino acids. The V end lost 1 base, the J end lost 3 bases, and 7 bases lay between the germline ends. Libraries were prepared by immunoSEQ multiplex PCR; TCRdb keeps only in-frame clonotypes and omits some of them. This sample has approximately 500,000 clones, with 81% found just once. This chain uses TRBV4-1 with TRBJ2-7; no reliable D call. The sequenced material came from PBMCs. The sequence derives from a woman aged 40 to 55 in good health. Some clones in this sample may be carry-over from other donors' samples. The CDR3 is CASSQAQLYEQYF. In DNA, the CDR3 is TGCGCCAGCAGCCAAGCGCAGCTCTACGAGCAGTACTTC.